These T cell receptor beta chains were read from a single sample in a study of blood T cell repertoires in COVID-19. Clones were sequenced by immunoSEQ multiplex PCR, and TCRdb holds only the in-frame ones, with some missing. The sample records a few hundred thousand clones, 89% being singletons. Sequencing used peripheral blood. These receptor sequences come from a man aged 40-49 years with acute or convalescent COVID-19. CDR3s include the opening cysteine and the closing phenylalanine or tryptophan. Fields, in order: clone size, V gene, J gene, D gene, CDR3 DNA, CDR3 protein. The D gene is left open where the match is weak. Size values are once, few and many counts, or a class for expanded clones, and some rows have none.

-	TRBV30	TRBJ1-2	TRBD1	TGTGCCTGGAGTAAGGGGGCGCTTGAAGGCTACACCTTC	CAWSKGALEGYTF
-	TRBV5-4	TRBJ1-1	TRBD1	TGTGCCAGCAGCTTCGGGACAGCCTCTGAAGCTTTCTTT	CASSFGTASEAFF
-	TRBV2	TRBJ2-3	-	TGTGCCAGCAGTGAAAACAGGTGGAACACAGATACGCAGTATTTT	CASSENRWNTDTQYF
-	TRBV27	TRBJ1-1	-	TGTGCCAGCAGTTTAATAGGGGGCACTGAAGCTTTCTTT	CASSLIGGTEAFF
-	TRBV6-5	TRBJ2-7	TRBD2	TGTGCCAGCGGTTCAGGGAGGGGTCTCGAGCAGTACTTC	CASGSGRGLEQYF
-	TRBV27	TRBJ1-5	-	TGTGCCAGCAGTTTATCCTTGGGCGCTCAGCCCCAGCATTTT	CASSLSLGAQPQHF
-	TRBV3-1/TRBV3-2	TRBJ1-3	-	TGTGCCAGCAGCTTAAGGTGGAGCTCTGGAAACACCATATATTTT	CASSLRWSSGNTIYF
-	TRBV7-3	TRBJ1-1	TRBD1	TGTGCCAGCAGCTCGGACAGGGGGCCTAACACTGAAGCTTTCTTT	CASSSDRGPNTEAFF
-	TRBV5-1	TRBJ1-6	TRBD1	TGCGCCAGCAGATTGGGACAGGGAATGGGTAATTCACCCCTCCACTTT	CASRLGQGMGNSPLHF
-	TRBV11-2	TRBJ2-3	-	TGTGCCAGCAGCTTAGAAAGGGGTAGGACACCCACAGATACGCAGTATTTT	CASSLERGRTPTDTQYF
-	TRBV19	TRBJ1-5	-	TGTGCCAGTAGTATAGAGATGGGGGCGAGCAATCAGCCCCAGCATTTT	CASSIEMGASNQPQHF
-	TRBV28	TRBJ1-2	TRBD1	TGTGCCAGCAGTATAACAGGGGACGGCGAAGGCTACACCTTC	CASSITGDGEGYTF
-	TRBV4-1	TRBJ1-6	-	TGCGCCAGCAGCCAAGGTCCTCTTAATTCACCCCTCCACTTT	CASSQGPLNSPLHF
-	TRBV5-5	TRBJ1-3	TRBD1	TGTGCCAGCTTTACTGGGGACAGAGGAAACACCATATATTTT	CASFTGDRGNTIYF
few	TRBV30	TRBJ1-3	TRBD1	TGTGCCTGGAGTACCGCCGGGACAGGGTCGGGAAACACCATATATTTT	CAWSTAGTGSGNTIYF
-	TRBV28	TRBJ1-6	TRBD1	TGTGCCAGCAGGGCGACCGGGACAGCCAATTATTCACCCCTCCACTTT	CASRATGTANYSPLHF
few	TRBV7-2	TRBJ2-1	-	TGTGCCAGCAGCCTCTCGTGGGGGCACAGTGAGCAGTTCTTC	CASSLSWGHSEQFF
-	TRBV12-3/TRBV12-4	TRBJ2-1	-	TGTGCCAGCACCCGGACTGAGGAAGGTGAGCAGTTCTTC	CASTRTEEGEQFF
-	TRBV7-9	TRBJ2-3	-	TGTGCCAGCAGCTTAGCCCCATTGGGGGCTATCACAGATACGCAGTATTTT	CASSLAPLGAITDTQYF
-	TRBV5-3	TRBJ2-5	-	TGTGCCAGAAGCTTGGGTCGGGGCCAAGAGACCCAGTACTTC	CARSLGRGQETQYF
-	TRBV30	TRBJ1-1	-	TGTGCCTGGAGTGTTTTGTCCCATAACAGGATAGGCACTGAAGCTTTCTTT	CAWSVLSHNRIGTEAFF
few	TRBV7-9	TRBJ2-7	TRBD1	TGTGCCAGCAGCTTAAGGGGGCAGGGGACCCACGAGCAGTACTTC	CASSLRGQGTHEQYF
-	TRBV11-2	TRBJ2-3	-	TGTGCCAGCAGCCCAGGCGCGGGGGCTAGCACAGATACGCAGTATTTT	CASSPGAGASTDTQYF
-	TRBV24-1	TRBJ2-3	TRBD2	TGTGCCACCAGTGTTTGGACTAGCGGGGAAGGGGATACGCAGTATTTT	CATSVWTSGEGDTQYF
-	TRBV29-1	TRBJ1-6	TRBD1	TGCAGCGTTAAAGGGACAGGGGCCCTGAGGAGATCACCCCTCCACTTT	CSVKGTGALRRSPLHF
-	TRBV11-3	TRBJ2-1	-	TGTGCCAGCAGCTCGAGCAGGGACGGGGGGCAGTTCTTC	CASSSSRDGGQFF
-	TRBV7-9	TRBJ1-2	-	TGTGCCAGCAGCTTAGGCCTCAGGGATGATGGCTACACCTTC	CASSLGLRDDGYTF
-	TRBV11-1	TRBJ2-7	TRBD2	TGTGCCAGCAGAACCGGACTAGCGGGAAGCTACGAGCAGTACTTC	CASRTGLAGSYEQYF
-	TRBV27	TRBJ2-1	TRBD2	TGTGCCAGCAGTTTACTAGCGGGATTGATCGATGAGCAGTTCTTC	CASSLLAGLIDEQFF
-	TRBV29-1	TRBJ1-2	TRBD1	TGCAGCGTTGTTGGTGGGACAGACTATGGCTACACCTTC	CSVVGGTDYGYTF
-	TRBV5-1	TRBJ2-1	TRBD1	TGCGCCAGCAGCTTGGGTCAGGGGGCGGGACACAATGAGCAGTTCTTC	CASSLGQGAGHNEQFF
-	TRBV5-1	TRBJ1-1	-	TGCGCCAGCAGCTTGGATCCCTACACTGAAGCTTTCTTT	CASSLDPYTEAFF
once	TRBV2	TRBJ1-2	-	TGTGCCAGCCCGGACAGTAACTATGGCTACACCTTC	CASPDSNYGYTF
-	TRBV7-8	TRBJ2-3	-	TGTGCCAGCAGCTTAGTGGTTCCGGGGGGCACAGATACGCAGTATTTT	CASSLVVPGGTDTQYF
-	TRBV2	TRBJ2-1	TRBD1	TGTGCCAGCAGATCCGGGACAGAATACAATGAGCAGTTCTTC	CASRSGTEYNEQFF
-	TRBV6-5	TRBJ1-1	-	TGTGCCAGCAGTTATGGCATGAACACTGAAGCTTTCTTT	CASSYGMNTEAFF
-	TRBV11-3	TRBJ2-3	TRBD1	TGTGCCAGCAGCTTAGGACAGGGGCTCACAGATACGCAGTATTTT	CASSLGQGLTDTQYF
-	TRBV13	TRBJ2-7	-	TGTGCCAGCAGCTTAGCAGGGACTGGTACCTACGAGCAGTACTTC	CASSLAGTGTYEQYF
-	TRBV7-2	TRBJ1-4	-	TGTGCCAGCAGCGCGGGAGTTCTGGAACTGTTTTTT	CASSAGVLELFF
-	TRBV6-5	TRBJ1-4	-	TGTGCCAGCAGAAGAGAAGCTATCGATGAAAAACTGTTTTTT	CASRREAIDEKLFF
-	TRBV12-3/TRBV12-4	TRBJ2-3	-	TGTGCCAGCAGTTGGGACATTTTAGGTACGCAGTATTTT	CASSWDILGTQYF
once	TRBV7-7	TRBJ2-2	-	TGTGCTAGCAGCCCCGCCGCTGGCGGTGGCGGGGAGCTGTTTTTT	CASSPAAGGGGELFF
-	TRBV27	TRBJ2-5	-	TGTGCCAGCAGTCAGGGGTACCAAGAGACCCAGTACTTC	CASSQGYQETQYF
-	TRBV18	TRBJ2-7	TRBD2	TGTGCCAGCTCACTCCTACTAGCGGGGGAGGACGAGCAGTACTTC	CASSLLLAGEDEQYF
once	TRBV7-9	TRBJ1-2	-	TGTGCCAGCAGTCCTAATTCTGACAGGACCAATGGCTACACCTTC	CASSPNSDRTNGYTF
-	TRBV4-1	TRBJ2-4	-	TGCGCCAGCGCGAGCCTGGGACTAGCCAAAAACATTCAGTACTTC	CASASLGLAKNIQYF